This T cell receptor (beta chain) was captured in a study of low-dose radiotherapy and immunotherapy resistance in tumors. The V end lost 8 bases, the J end lost 6 bases, and 14 bases lay between the germline ends. From germline, CDR1 is LNHDA and CDR2 SQIVND (reference sequence). This CDR3 contains 12 residues. This clonotype occurred many times. First-strand cDNA used TRAV- and TRBV-specific primers, covering alpha and beta chains. With a V-primer adapter and a constant-region primer, TCRs were amplified for roughly 18 PCR cycles. One entry per CDR3 protein, called by TCRdb with MiXCR from the reads. The sample yields more than 85,000 distinct CDR3 sequences, under 10% seen once. Time point given: before trial treatment.

The source of this sequence is a male donor with prostate cancer. The chain carries TRBV19 and TRBJ2-7; no firm D call. The sample in question was PBMCs, obtained before treatment. CDR3 nucleotide sequence: TGTGCCAGTCGCAGCTTTACGGGCGAGCAGTACTTC. It yields the protein CASRSFTGEQYF.